Listed below are T cell receptor beta chains from one sample, sequenced in a study of cytotoxic CD8 clonotypes in ibrutinib-treated CLL. Here immunoSEQ multiplex PCR was the method, and the copy in TCRdb shows in-frame clones only, minus some. The sample shows roughly 24,000 clones, 78% of them seen only once. The sample here was PBMCs, taken before ibrutinib treatment. The source of these receptors is a human donor with chronic lymphocytic leukemia. Both conserved end residues are part of each CDR3. A D gene is named only where the DNA matches it firmly. A clone size is listed for some rows: how often the clone was seen (once, few, many), or a class if it is expanded.

j_call d_call v_call cdr3_length clone_size cdr3_nt cdr3_aa
TRBJ2-7 TRBD2 TRBV7-2 14 NA TGTGCCAGCACCGGGGTAGCGGGAGGGTACGAGCAGTACTTC CASTGVAGGYEQYF
TRBJ2-7 TRBD2 TRBV11-2 15 NA TGTGCCAGCAGCTTAGCCAGCGGGATCTCCTACGAGCAGTACTTC CASSLASGISYEQYF
TRBJ2-5 NA TRBV30 14 NA TGTGCCTGGAAAAGAGGACCTAATTTAGGGACCCAGTACTTC CAWKRGPNLGTQYF
TRBJ2-3 TRBD2 TRBV19 15 NA TGTGCCAGTACCCCCCGGGAGGGGTTATCGGATACGCAGTATTTT CASTPREGLSDTQYF
TRBJ1-1 NA TRBV5-5 11 NA TGTGCCAGCAGCTTACACACTGAAGCTTTCTTT CASSLHTEAFF
TRBJ2-3 NA TRBV7-2 13 NA TGTGCCAGCAGCTTAGAAGTAGCGGATACGCAGTATTTT CASSLEVADTQYF
TRBJ2-7 TRBD2 TRBV5-4 13 NA TGTGCCAGCAGAGGGACTATTCGGGGCGAGCAGTACTTC CASRGTIRGEQYF
TRBJ2-7 TRBD1 TRBV7-6 15 NA TGTGCCAGCAGCGAGGACAGGGGGCTATCCTACGAGCAGTACTTC CASSEDRGLSYEQYF
TRBJ2-5 NA TRBV5-1 13 NA TGCGCCAGCAAGTTCACCTCGGAAGAGACCCAGTACTTC CASKFTSEETQYF
TRBJ2-1 TRBD2 TRBV10-3 16 NA TGTGCCATCAGTGAGCGTGTGACTAGCGGGAATAATGAGCAGTTCTTC CAISERVTSGNNEQFF
TRBJ1-2 NA TRBV6-5 14 NA TGTGCCAGCAGTTACGACAGAATTAACTATGGCTACACCTTC CASSYDRINYGYTF
TRBJ2-7 TRBD1 TRBV5-6 14 NA TGTGCCAGCATGGGAAGACAGGGGAACTACGAGCAGTACTTC CASMGRQGNYEQYF
TRBJ2-7 TRBD1 TRBV2 13 NA TGTGCCAGCAGCGAGGGACAGAACTACGAGCAGTACTTC CASSEGQNYEQYF
TRBJ2-4 TRBD1 TRBV28 18 NA TGTGCCAGCAGTTTCATATTCCGGGACAGGTCGGTCAAAAACATTCAGTACTTC CASSFIFRDRSVKNIQYF
TRBJ2-5 NA TRBV5-1 16 NA TGCGCCAGCAGCTTGGTTGCTAGGGACGGTAAAGAGACCCAGTACTTC CASSLVARDGKETQYF
TRBJ2-7 NA TRBV21-1 14 NA TGTGCCAGCAGCGCCCCTCAGGGAAAGTACGAGCAGTACTTC CASSAPQGKYEQYF
TRBJ1-1 NA TRBV5-8 15 once TGTGCCAGCAGCTTGGATACGGGAATGAACACTGAAGCTTTCTTT CASSLDTGMNTEAFF
TRBJ1-5 NA TRBV19 15 few TGTGCCAGTAGGCTAGGGGGGCAGGGAAGGCAGCCCCAGCATTTT CASRLGGQGRQPQHF
TRBJ1-4 TRBD1 TRBV6-1 14 few TGTGCCAGCGGAAGACAGGGTCAGAATGAAAAACTGTTTTTT CASGRQGQNEKLFF
TRBJ1-2 TRBD1 TRBV5-1 17 NA TGCGCCAGCAGCTTACAGGGGGCCTTAAGATACAACTATGGCTACACCTTC CASSLQGALRYNYGYTF
TRBJ2-2 NA TRBV25-1 13 few TGTGCCAGCAGTGAAGTTGGGATCGGGGAGCTGTTTTTT CASSEVGIGELFF
TRBJ1-4 NA TRBV5-8 12 NA TGTGCCAGCAGCTTAAGGAATGAAAAACTGTTTTTT CASSLRNEKLFF
TRBJ2-1 NA TRBV19 13 NA TGTGCCAGTAGTATAAACGGGGGTTTTGAGCAGTTCTTC CASSINGGFEQFF
TRBJ1-2 TRBD1 TRBV6-1 15 NA TGTGCCAGCAGTGAACCCGGGACAGGGGGAAATGGCTACACCTTC CASSEPGTGGNGYTF
TRBJ2-1 TRBD2 TRBV7-9 14 NA TGTGCCAGCAGCTCCAGTCTTAGCGGGAAGGAGCAGTTCTTC CASSSSLSGKEQFF
TRBJ2-1 NA TRBV14 16 few TGTGCCAGCAGCCGGGACCGGGCCAGCTCCTACAATGAGCAGTTCTTC CASSRDRASSYNEQFF
TRBJ1-2 NA TRBV6-6 13 few TGTGCCAACTCCCTGGACTGGAACTATGGCTACACCTTC CANSLDWNYGYTF
TRBJ1-1 NA TRBV6-4 15 NA TGTGCCAGCAGTGACTCGGCGGGAGGAAACACTGAAGCTTTCTTT CASSDSAGGNTEAFF
TRBJ2-7 NA TRBV29-1 17 NA TGCAGCGTTGAAAAGGGGGGAAGACAGGGTGCTAACTACGAGCAGTACTTC CSVEKGGRQGANYEQYF